This T cell receptor beta chain was captured in a study of CD8+CD57+ T cells in acquired aplastic anemia. Looking at the study overall: Across the sorted CD4+ and CD8+ cells, DNA amounts averaged about 3 ug. Healthy donor CD4+ cell samples had a mean of around 9.9 million reads.

Genomic DNA provided the template from which TCR beta VDJ and CDR3 profiles were obtained. TCRdb re-analysed the reads in MiXCR, keeping a single row per CDR3 protein. The repertoire consists of about 420,000 distinct CDR3 sequences, with around 72% occurring once and the leading ten covering 3% to 5%. In regard to this clonotype: The antigen remains unidentified.

Germline values: CDR1 SGHTA, CDR2 FQGNSA. V was trimmed by 3 bases and J by 9 bases, leaving 6 bases between them. The CDR3 totals 12 residues. General study results and limits: Levels of CD8+ Simpson's diversity were not significantly distinct in patients versus controls. The number of CD8+ CDR3 sequences shared by patients and controls was around 30.

The chain carries TRBV7-2 and TRBJ1-6; no clear D gene. Sequences were obtained from sorted CD4+, CD8+, or CD8+CD57+ T cells (not recorded which) from PBMCs. This receptor was identified in a human donor in good health, serving as a control. Written as DNA, the CDR3 is TGTGCCAGCAGCTTTTCCAGTTCACCCCTCCACTTT. It codes for CASSFSSSPLHF.